The 27 T cell receptor beta chains given below trace back to one sample, sequenced in a study of blood T cell repertoires in COVID-19. Clones were read by immunoSEQ multiplex PCR, and TCRdb kept only the in-frame ones, dropping some. The data contain more than 95,000 clones, approximately 80% of them singletons. Specimen: peripheral blood. These receptors were collected from a man between 40 and 49 years old with active or convalescent COVID-19.

The chain carries TRBV19 and TRBJ1-3; 11 bases fit TRBD1. Germline V CDR1 and CDR2: LNHDA, SQIVND (reference sequence). The length of the CDR3 is 22 residues. After removal of 10 bases from V and 2 bases from J, the junction contained 28 bases not matched to a gene. CDR3 loop: CANTLGTGGFLLLLFPGNTIYF. For the CDR3, the DNA is TGTGCCAACACGTTGGGGACAGGGGGTTTTCTATTACTTCTCTTCCCTGGAAACACCATATATTTT.

This sequence joins TRBV2 and TRBJ1-6, with unresolved D. The CDR3 is made up of 14 amino acids. V lost 1 base to trimming and J lost 7 bases, with 8 bases between them. Looked up from germline, CDR1 is SNHLY and CDR2 is FYNNEI. The CDR3 sequence: CASSEDGANSPLHF. CDR3 nucleotide sequence: TGTGCCAGCAGTGAAGACGGAGCGAATTCACCCCTCCACTTT.

The chain has TRBV19 and TRBJ1-2; tentatively, D is TRBD1 (6 bases). Per the germline V gene, CDR1 is LNHDA and CDR2 is SQIVND (reference sequence). The CDR3 loop spans 12 amino acids. DNA for the CDR3: TGTACACCAACAGGGATCGGTTATGGCTACACCTTC. Amino acid sequence: CTPTGIGYGYTF.

J is TRBJ2-5 and V is TRBV11-3; 7 bases fit TRBD2. The CDR3 is 15 residues long. In germline, CDR1 is SGHNT, CDR2 YENEEA. V was pared by 3 bases and J by 4 bases, with 8 bases of the junction left unmatched. The CDR3 sequence: CASSLGGDGGETQYF. Written as DNA, the CDR3 is TGTGCCAGCAGCTTGGGGGGGGACGGCGGAGAGACCCAGTACTTC.

This chain connects TRBV25-1 to TRBJ2-7; 10 positions agree with TRBD1. The CDR3 extends over 16 amino acids. The germline V gene encodes CDR1 MGHDK and CDR2 SYGVNS. V was pared by 1 base and J by 0 bases, with 3 bases of the junction left unmatched. In DNA form, the CDR3 reads TGTGCCAGCAGTGAATGGAGGACAGGGGGCTCCTACGAGCAGTACTTC. As protein: CASSEWRTGGSYEQYF.

The chain is built from TRBV24-1 and TRBJ2-5; D unclear. In germline, CDR1 is KGHDR, CDR2 SFDVKD. Trimming took 2 bases from V and 2 from J, leaving 8 bases between them. This CDR3 spans 14 amino acids. The CDR3 DNA sequence: TGTGCCACCAGTGATTCAGGTTTACAAGAGACCCAGTACTTC. It yields the protein CATSDSGLQETQYF.

Written as DNA, the CDR3 is TGTGCCAGTAGTCGAATACTAGCGGGAGATGAGACCCAGTACTTC. Translating it yields CASSRILAGDETQYF. The chain carries TRBV19 and TRBJ2-5; 11 bases line up with TRBD2. CDR3 length equals 15 residues. Germline V gives CDR1 LNHDA, CDR2 SQIVND (reference sequence). The trim removed 5 bases at V and 5 bases at J, leaving 7 bases unmatched.

In this sample, this clone turned up many times. CDR3 region: CASSGGQGSGNTIYF. CDR3 coding DNA: TGTGCCAGCAGCGGCGGACAGGGCTCTGGAAACACCATATATTTT. The chain joins TRBV9 to TRBJ1-3; 8 bases match TRBD1. Germline V CDR1 and CDR2: SGDLS, YYNGEE. V gave up 3 bases and J gave up 0 bases; unmatched junction bases: 2. This CDR3 is 15 amino acids long.

This sequence joins TRBV3-1 (or the pseudogene TRBV3-2) and TRBJ1-2; no clear D gene. V was trimmed by 0 bases and J by 7 bases, leaving 12 bases between them. The CDR3 covers 14 residues. Germline CDR1 LGHDT, CDR2 YNNKEL (reference sequence). The CDR3 here is CASSQEVAPLGYTF. The CDR3 DNA reads TGTGCCAGCAGCCAAGAGGTGGCCCCGCTTGGCTACACCTTC.

V is TRBV24-1 and J is TRBJ2-2; TRBD2 might be the D (5 bases). The CDR3 is 15 residues long. V was cut by 4 bases and J by 7 bases, with 15 bases left in between. The germline gives CDR1 KGHDR, CDR2 SFDVKD. The CDR3: CATSDGVRLGGELFF. For the CDR3, the DNA is TGTGCCACCAGTGACGGGGTCAGGCTTGGCGGGGAGCTGTTTTTT.

This chain joins TRBV9 and TRBJ2-2; TRBD1 matches at 7 bases. From germline, CDR1 is SGDLS and CDR2 YYNGEE. The CDR3 runs 14 residues. V was pared by 3 bases and J by 5 bases, with 4 bases of the junction left unmatched. CDR3 residues: CASSGRGSTGELFF. The CDR3 DNA reads TGTGCCAGCAGCGGCAGGGGGTCAACCGGGGAGCTGTTTTTT.

CDR3 DNA: TGTGCTAGTGGTTTGGGGGACAGGGGAGTCAGTCAGCCCCAGCATTTT. It encodes CASGLGDRGVSQPQHF. The rearrangement links TRBV12-5 to TRBJ1-5; 10 nucleotides match TRBD1. CDR1 LGHNT and CDR2 FRNRAP come from the germline V gene. The CDR3 has 16 residues. V shed 1 base, J shed 6 bases, and the junction held 6 bases outside the gene matches. Looking up the rest from reference TRBV12-5 and TRBJ1-5 gives the full variable domain: DARVTQTPRHKVTEMGQEVTMRCQPILGHNTVFWYRQTMMQGLELLAYFRNRAPLDDSGMPKDRFSAEMPDATLATLKIQPSEPRDSAVYFCASGLGDRGVSQPQHFGDGTRLSIL.

The CDR3 nucleotides are TGTGCCAGCAGCTCCGGACTAGCGGGGAGGAGCGCCTACAATGAGCAGTTCTTC. Translated, it gives CASSSGLAGRSAYNEQFF. The chain uses TRBV5-4 and TRBJ2-1; TRBD2 aligns across 12 bases. After removal of 3 bases from V and 2 bases from J, the junction contained 9 bases not matched to a gene. The CDR3 has 18 amino acids. CDR1 SGHNT and CDR2 YYREEE come from the germline V gene (reference sequence).

The rearrangement joins TRBV7-3 to TRBJ2-1, with 7 bases lining up with TRBD2. Trimming cost V 5 bases and J 3 bases; bases outside gene matches: 10. The germline CDR1 and CDR2 sequences are SGHTA and FQGTGA. The CDR3 covers 16 residues. CDR3 nucleotides: TGTGCCAGCAGCCTCCTAGGACTAGTGGTCTACAATGAGCAGTTCTTC. This translates into CASSLLGLVVYNEQFF.

The chain carries TRBV7-2 and TRBJ2-2; TRBD1 is a possible D gene (6 bases). The germline CDR1 and CDR2 sequences are SGHTA and FQGNSA. The CDR3 loop spans 17 amino acids. Between the trimmed V and J ends, which lost 5 bases and 0 bases, there was a span of 16 bases. The DNA for the CDR3 is TGTGCCAGCAGCAAGTCGGCCGGGACAACGAACACCGGGGAGCTGTTTTTT. Translated: CASSKSAGTTNTGELFF.

The rearrangement uses TRBV21-1 and TRBJ2-1; no check of the table's D call, TRBD1, against the DNA was made. TRBV21-1 is a listed pseudogene. This CDR3 spans 19 amino acids. Here the CDR3 DNA reads TGTGCCAGCAGCAAAGGAGGGACAGCACCTTCCAGCTCCTACAATGAGCAGTTCTTC. Translated: CASSKGGTAPSSSYNEQFF.

The chain links TRBV4-2 to TRBJ2-3; 9 bases are a match to TRBD2. Germline values: CDR1 LGHNA, CDR2 YNFKEQ. The CDR3 sequence is 16 residues long. V lost 0 bases to trimming and J lost 8 bases; unmatched junction nucleotides: 9. The CDR3 here is CASSQERGLASGTQYF. CDR3 nucleotides: TGTGCCAGCAGCCAAGAAAGGGGACTAGCTTCAGGTACGCAGTATTTT.

This chain uses TRBV7-2 with TRBJ2-7; TRBD1 agrees at 7 bases. Germline-derived CDR1 and CDR2 are SGHTA and FQGNSA. After removal of 5 bases from V and 2 bases from J, the junction contained 12 bases not matched to a gene. This CDR3 has 16 amino acids. For the CDR3, the DNA is TGTGCCAGCAGCGGAGGCCTACCCGGGACAGCCTACGAGCAGTACTTC. Encoded protein: CASSGGLPGTAYEQYF.

The rearrangement links TRBV5-1 to TRBJ1-6; D gene uncertain. From germline, CDR1 is SGHRS and CDR2 YFSETQ. V was pared by 3 bases and J by 8 bases, with 6 bases between. CDR3 length: 12 residues. The CDR3 DNA is TGCGCCAGCAGCTCCGGGGATTCACCCCTCCACTTT. Translation: CASSSGDSPLHF. Based on the CDR3 plus reference TRBV5-1 and TRBJ1-6, the full variable domain is KAGVTQTPRYLIKTRGQQVTLSCSPISGHRSVSWYQQTPGQGLQFLFEYFSETQRNKGNFPGRFSGRQFSNSRSEMNVSTLELGDSALYLCASSSGDSPLHFGNGTRLTVT.

The chain has TRBV5-5 and TRBJ1-5, with D possibly TRBD1 on 5 matching bases. Germline-derived CDR1 and CDR2 are SGHKS and YYEKEE (reference sequence). With 7 bases removed from V and 7 bases from J, the gap between germline ends came to 21 bases. CDR3 length: 15 residues. The CDR3 region has the DNA TGTGCCAGCGCCCCGGTTGGAGGGGAAGGGCAGCCCCAGCATTTT. Its translation is CASAPVGGEGQPQHF.

The chain links TRBV6-1 to TRBJ1-4; weak D call: TRBD1 (5 bases). The CDR3 is 15 residues long. V gave up 1 base and J gave up 8 bases, with 14 bases separating them. Germline CDR1 MNHNS, CDR2 SASEGT. CDR3 DNA sequence: TGTGCCAGCAGTGAAGTCGGCGGGAGGGGAGAAAAACTGTTTTTT. Residues: CASSEVGGRGEKLFF.

The rearrangement joins TRBV11-2 to TRBJ1-6; TRBD1 matches 8 bases. The length of the CDR3 is 15 residues. V dropped 5 bases and J dropped 7; count of bases not matched to a gene: 7. Germline values: CDR1 SGHAT, CDR2 FQNNGV. CDR3 coding DNA: TGTGCCAGCAGCCCCCCTCGGACAGGGAATTCACCCCTCCACTTT. It specifies CASSPPRTGNSPLHF.

The chain links TRBV2 to TRBJ1-2, with 8 bases matching TRBD1. Unmatched junction bases numbered 5, after V lost 2 bases and J lost 6 bases. The CDR3 is 14 amino acids. CDR1 and CDR2 from the germline V gene are SNHLY and FYNNEI. Here the CDR3 reads CASSERQGTHGYTF. The CDR3 DNA is TGTGCCAGCAGTGAACGACAGGGGACCCATGGCTACACCTTC. Together with reference TRBV2 and TRBJ1-2, the CDR3 gives the full variable domain: EPEVTQTPSHQVTQMGQEVILRCVPISNHLYFYWYRQILGQKVEFLVSFYNNEISEKSEIFDDQFSVERPDGSNFTLKIRSTKLEDSAMYFCASSERQGTHGYTFGSGTRLTVV.

The rearrangement joins TRBV27 to TRBJ2-1; D is perhaps TRBD1 (6 bases). Trimming took off 2 bases at V and 0 bases at J, with 8 bases between the two ends. The CDR3 is 15 amino acids. CDR1 and CDR2 (germline): MNHEY, SMNVEV (reference sequence). For the CDR3, the DNA is TGTGCCAGCAGTTTACTGGGGGCCTCCTACAATGAGCAGTTCTTC. Residues: CASSLLGASYNEQFF.

The CDR3 nucleotides are TGTGCCAGCAGCCCTAACAGGGATAACACCGGGGAGCTGTTTTTT. The encoded protein is CASSPNRDNTGELFF. The chain links TRBV5-4 to TRBJ2-2; tentative D call: TRBD1 (6 bases). The CDR3 sequence is 15 residues long. Germline lookup yields CDR1 SGHNT and CDR2 YYREEE (reference sequence). V was clipped by 4 bases and J by 2 bases, with 12 bases between them.

The V and J genes are TRBV11-2 and TRBJ2-1; 10 nucleotides agree with TRBD2. CDR1 and CDR2 (germline): SGHAT, FQNNGV. CDR3 length: 14 residues. With V trimmed by 9 bases and J by 10 bases, 12 bases remained unmatched. As DNA, the CDR3 is TGTGCCAGTACCCTGAGCGGGAGGGGAGGAGAGCAGTTCTTC. The encoded protein is CASTLSGRGGEQFF.

The V call is TRBV19, the J call TRBJ2-2; no reliable D call. The germline V gene has CDR1 LNHDA and CDR2 SQIVND (reference sequence). The length of the CDR3 is 13 residues. V was shortened by 7 bases and J by 1 base, with 7 bases between the two germline ends. CDR3 DNA: TGTGCCAGTATTCCAGGGAACACCGGGGAGCTGTTTTTT. Protein product: CASIPGNTGELFF.